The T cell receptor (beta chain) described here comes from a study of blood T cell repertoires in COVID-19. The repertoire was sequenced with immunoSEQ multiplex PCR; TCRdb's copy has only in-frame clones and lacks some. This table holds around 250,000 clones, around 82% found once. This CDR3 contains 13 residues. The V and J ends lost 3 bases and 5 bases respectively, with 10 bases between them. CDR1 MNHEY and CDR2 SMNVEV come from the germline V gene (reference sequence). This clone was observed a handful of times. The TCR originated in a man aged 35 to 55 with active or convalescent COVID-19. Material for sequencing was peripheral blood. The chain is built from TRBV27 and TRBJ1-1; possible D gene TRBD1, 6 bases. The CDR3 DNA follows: TGTGCCAGCAGTTTGGGCAGGGGAACTGAAGCTTTCTTT. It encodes CASSLGRGTEAFF.